This paragraph reports one TCR beta chain. The data derive from a study of shared T cell receptors in the human thymus. Losses at the gene ends were 0 bases for V and 9 bases for J; bases not matched to a gene: 14. Germline assignment: CDR1 LNHDA and CDR2 SQIVND (reference sequence). CDR3 length: 17 residues. This table comes from immunoSEQ multiplex PCR, and its TCRdb copy is limited to in-frame clones, with some not included. The sample has about 500,000 clones, around 82% seen once. This same sample was also part of a study on human thymus T cells. This second report adds: Corrective heart surgery yielded the resections from which the thymus tissue came. Thymic TCR repertoires of unrelated people reportedly overlapped highly.

The rearrangement links TRBV19 to TRBJ2-1; 7 nucleotides line up with TRBD2. The sequencing sample was made of thymocytes. The receptor was isolated from a boy under three years old with a congenital heart defect. This CDR3 is CASSIDGASGPSSEQFF. Written as DNA, the CDR3 is TGTGCCAGTAGTATAGATGGGGCTAGCGGACCTTCCAGTGAGCAGTTCTTC.